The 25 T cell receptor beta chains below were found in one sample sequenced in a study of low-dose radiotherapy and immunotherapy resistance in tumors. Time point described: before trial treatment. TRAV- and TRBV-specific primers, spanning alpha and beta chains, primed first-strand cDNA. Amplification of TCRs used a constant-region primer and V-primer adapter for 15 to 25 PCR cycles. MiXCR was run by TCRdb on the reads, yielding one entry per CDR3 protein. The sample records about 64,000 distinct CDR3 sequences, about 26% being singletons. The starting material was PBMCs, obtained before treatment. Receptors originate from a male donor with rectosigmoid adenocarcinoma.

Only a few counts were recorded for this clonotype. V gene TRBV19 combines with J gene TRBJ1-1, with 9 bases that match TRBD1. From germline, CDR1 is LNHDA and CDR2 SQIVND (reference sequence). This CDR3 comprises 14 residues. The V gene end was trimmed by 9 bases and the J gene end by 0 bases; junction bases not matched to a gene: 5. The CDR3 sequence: CASKQGAMNTEAFF. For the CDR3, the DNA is TGTGCCAGCAAACAGGGGGCCATGAACACTGAAGCTTTCTTT.

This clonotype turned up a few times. CDR3 nucleotides: TGCGCCAGCAGTTCCGGGACAGGGTTCGACACTGAAGCTTTCTTT. Translated: CASSSGTGFDTEAFF. The genes are TRBV5-1 and TRBJ1-1; 9 bases agree with TRBD1. This CDR3 is built from 15 residues. Germline assignment: CDR1 SGHRS and CDR2 YFSETQ. The ends lost 5 bases at V and 3 bases at J; junction bases unmatched: 8. The full variable domain, its missing parts supplied by reference TRBV5-1 and TRBJ1-1, is KAGVTQTPRYLIKTRGQQVTLSCSPISGHRSVSWYQQTPGQGLQFLFEYFSETQRNKGNFPGRFSGRQFSNSRSEMNVSTLELGDSALYLCASSSGTGFDTEAFFGQGTRLTVV.

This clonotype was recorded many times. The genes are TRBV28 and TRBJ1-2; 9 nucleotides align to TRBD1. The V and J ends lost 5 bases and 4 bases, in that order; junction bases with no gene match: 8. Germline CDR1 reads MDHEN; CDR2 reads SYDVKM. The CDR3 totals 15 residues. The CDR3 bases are TGTGCCAGCAGTACCTTCGGACAGGGGTTCTATGGCTACACCTTC. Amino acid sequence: CASSTFGQGFYGYTF.

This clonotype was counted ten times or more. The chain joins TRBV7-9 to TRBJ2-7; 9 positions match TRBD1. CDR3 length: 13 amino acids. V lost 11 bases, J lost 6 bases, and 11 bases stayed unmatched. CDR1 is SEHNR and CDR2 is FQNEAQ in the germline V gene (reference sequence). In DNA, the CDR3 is TGTGCCCAGCAGGACAGGGGCGATGGCGAGCAGTACTTC. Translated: CAQQDRGDGEQYF.

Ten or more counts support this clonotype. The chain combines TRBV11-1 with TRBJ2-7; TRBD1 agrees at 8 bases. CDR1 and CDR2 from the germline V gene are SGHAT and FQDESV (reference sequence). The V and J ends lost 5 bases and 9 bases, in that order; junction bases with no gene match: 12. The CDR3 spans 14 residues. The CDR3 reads CASSRRQGTFGQYF. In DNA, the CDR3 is TGTGCCAGCAGCCGTCGACAGGGGACCTTCGGGCAGTACTTC.

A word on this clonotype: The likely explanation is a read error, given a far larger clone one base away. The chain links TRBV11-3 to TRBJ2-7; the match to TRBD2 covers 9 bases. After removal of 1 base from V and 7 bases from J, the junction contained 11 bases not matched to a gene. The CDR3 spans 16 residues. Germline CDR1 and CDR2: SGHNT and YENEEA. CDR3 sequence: CASSLGDSGGTNEQYF. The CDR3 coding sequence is TGTGCCAGCAGCTTAGGCGATAGCGGGGGCACCAATGAGCAGTACTTC.

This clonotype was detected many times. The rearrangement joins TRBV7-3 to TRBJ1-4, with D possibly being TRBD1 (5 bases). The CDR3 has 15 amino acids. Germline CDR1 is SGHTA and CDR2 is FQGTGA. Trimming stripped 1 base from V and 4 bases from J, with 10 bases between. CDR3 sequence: CASSLNPGFNEKLFF. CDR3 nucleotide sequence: TGTGCCAGCAGCTTAAATCCAGGGTTTAATGAAAAACTGTTTTTT.

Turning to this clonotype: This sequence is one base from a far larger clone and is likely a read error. CDR3 residues: CASSQAGLVGYEQFF. CDR3 in DNA: TGTGCCAGCAGCCAAGCTGGCCTAGTCGGCTACGAGCAGTTCTTC. The J gene is TRBJ2-1, the V gene TRBV4-2; D gene unclear. Germline values: CDR1 LGHNA, CDR2 YNFKEQ. The V gene lost 1 base and the J gene lost 10 bases, with 17 bases spanning the gap. The CDR3 is made up of 15 amino acids.

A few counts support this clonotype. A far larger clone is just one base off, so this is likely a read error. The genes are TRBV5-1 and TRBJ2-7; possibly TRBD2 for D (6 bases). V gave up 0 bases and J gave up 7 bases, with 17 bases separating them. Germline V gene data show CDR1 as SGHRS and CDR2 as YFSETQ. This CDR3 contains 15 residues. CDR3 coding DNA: TGCGCCAGCAGCTTGGCGGGAGACCCCTACAATGAGCAGTACTTC. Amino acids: CASSLAGDPYNEQYF.

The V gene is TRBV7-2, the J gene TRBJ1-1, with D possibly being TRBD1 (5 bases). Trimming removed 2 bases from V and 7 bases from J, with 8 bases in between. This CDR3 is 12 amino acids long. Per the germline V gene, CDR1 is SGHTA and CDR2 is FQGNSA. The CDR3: CASSLSQGEAFF. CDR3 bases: TGTGCCAGCAGCTTATCGCAGGGTGAAGCTTTCTTT. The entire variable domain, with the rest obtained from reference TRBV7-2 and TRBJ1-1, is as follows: GAGVSQSPSNKVTEKGKDVELRCDPISGHTALYWYRQSLGQGLEFLIYFQGNSAPDKSGLPSDRFSAERTGGSVSTLTIQRTQQEDSAVYLCASSLSQGEAFFGQGTRLTVV.

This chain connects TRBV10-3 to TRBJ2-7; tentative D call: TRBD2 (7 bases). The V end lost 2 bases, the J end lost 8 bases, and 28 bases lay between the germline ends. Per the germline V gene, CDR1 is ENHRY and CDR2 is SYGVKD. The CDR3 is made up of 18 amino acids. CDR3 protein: CAISERGASDSDLLKQYF. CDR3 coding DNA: TGTGCCATCAGTGAGCGGGGGGCTAGCGATAGTGACCTCTTGAAGCAGTACTTC.

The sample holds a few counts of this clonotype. CDR3 nucleotides: TGTGCCAGCAGTCCCAAGGACGGACAGAATGAGCAGTTCTTC. It codes for CASSPKDGQNEQFF. The gene calls are TRBV12-3 or TRBV12-4 and TRBJ2-1; D may be TRBD1 (6 bases). Trimming removed 5 bases from V and 7 bases from J, with 15 bases in between. The CDR3 covers 14 residues.

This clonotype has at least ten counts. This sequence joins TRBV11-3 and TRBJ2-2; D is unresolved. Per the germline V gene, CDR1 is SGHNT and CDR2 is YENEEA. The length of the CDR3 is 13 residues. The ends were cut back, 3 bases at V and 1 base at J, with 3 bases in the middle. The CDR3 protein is CASSFGNTGELFF. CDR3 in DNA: TGTGCCAGCAGCTTCGGGAACACCGGGGAGCTGTTTTTT.

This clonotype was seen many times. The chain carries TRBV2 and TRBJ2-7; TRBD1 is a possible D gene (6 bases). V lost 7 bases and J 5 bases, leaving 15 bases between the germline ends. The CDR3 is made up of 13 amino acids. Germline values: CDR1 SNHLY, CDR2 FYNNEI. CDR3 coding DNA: TGTGCCAGCACCGCAAACAGGGAAGACGAGCAGTACTTC. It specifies CASTANREDEQYF.

CDR3: CSVVETTYEQYF. The CDR3 bases are TGCAGCGTTGTCGAGACAACCTACGAGCAGTACTTC. The V and J genes are TRBV29-1 and TRBJ2-7; D is unresolved. Germline V gives CDR1 SQVTM, CDR2 ANQGSEA. V dropped 4 bases and J dropped 2 bases, with 9 bases sitting between them. The CDR3 is made up of 12 amino acids.

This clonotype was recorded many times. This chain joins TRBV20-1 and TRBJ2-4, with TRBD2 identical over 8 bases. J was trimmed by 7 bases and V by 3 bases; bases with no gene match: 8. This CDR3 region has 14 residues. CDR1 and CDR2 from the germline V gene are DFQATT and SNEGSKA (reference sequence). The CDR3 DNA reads TGCAGTGCTAGCGCCACGGGAGGGATGAACATTCAGTACTTC. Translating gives CSASATGGMNIQYF.

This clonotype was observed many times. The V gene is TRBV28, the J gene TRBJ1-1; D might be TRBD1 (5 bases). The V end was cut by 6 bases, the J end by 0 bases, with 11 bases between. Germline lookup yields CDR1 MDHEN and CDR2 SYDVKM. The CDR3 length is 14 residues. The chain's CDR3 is CASRTGTVNTEAFF. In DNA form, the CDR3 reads TGTGCCAGCAGAACCGGGACGGTGAACACTGAAGCTTTCTTT.

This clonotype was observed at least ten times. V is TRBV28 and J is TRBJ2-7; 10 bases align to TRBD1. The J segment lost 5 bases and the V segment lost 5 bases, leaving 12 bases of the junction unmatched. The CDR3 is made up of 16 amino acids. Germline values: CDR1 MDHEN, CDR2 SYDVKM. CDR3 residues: CASSTAVGTGAHEQYF. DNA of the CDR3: TGTGCCAGCAGTACCGCCGTCGGGACAGGGGCCCACGAGCAGTACTTC. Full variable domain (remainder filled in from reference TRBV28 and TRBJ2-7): DVKVTQSSRYLVKRTGEKVFLECVQDMDHENMFWYRQDPGLGLRLIYFSYDVKMKEKGDIPEGYSVSREKKERFSLILESASTNQTSMYLCASSTAVGTGAHEQYFGPGTRLTVT.

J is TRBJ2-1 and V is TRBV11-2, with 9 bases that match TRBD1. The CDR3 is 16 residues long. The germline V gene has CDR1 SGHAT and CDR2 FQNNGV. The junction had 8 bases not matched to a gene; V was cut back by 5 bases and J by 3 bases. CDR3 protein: CASSRRRDRDYNEQFF. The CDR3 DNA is TGTGCCAGCAGCCGCCGCCGGGACAGGGACTACAATGAGCAGTTCTTC.

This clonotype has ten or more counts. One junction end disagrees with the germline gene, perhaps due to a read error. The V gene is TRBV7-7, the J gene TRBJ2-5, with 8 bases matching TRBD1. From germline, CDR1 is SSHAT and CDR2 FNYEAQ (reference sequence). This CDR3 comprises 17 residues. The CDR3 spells CASSSLIGGQGRETQYF. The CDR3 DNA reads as TGTGCTAGCAGCTCACTAATAGGCGGACAGGGAAGAGAGACCCAGTACTTC.

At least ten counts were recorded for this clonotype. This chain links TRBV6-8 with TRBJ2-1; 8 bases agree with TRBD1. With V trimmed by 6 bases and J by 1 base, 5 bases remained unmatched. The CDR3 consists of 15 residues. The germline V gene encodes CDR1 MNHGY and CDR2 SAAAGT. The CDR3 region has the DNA TGTGCCAGCAGCCAAACAGGGGGTTCCTACAATGAGCAGTTCTTC. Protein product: CASSQTGGSYNEQFF.

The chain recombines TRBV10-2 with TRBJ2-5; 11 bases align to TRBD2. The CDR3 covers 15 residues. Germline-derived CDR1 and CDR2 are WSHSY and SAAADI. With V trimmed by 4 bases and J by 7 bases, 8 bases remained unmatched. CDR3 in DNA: TGCGCCAGCAGTGCTGATAGCGGGGGGGCAGGGACCCAGTACTTC. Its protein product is CASSADSGGAGTQYF.

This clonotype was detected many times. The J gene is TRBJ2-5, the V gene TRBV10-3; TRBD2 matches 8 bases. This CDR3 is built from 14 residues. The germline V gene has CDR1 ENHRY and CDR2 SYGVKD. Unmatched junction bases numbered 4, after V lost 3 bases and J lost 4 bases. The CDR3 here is CAISDPSGRETQYF. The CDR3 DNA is TGTGCCATCAGTGACCCCAGCGGGAGAGAGACCCAGTACTTC.

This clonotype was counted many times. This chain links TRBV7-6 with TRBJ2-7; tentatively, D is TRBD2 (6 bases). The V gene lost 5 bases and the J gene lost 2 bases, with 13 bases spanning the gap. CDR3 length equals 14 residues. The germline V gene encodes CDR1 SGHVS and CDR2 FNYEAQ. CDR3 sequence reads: CASSPGTAAYEQYF. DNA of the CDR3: TGTGCCAGCAGCCCGGGGACTGCGGCCTACGAGCAGTACTTC.

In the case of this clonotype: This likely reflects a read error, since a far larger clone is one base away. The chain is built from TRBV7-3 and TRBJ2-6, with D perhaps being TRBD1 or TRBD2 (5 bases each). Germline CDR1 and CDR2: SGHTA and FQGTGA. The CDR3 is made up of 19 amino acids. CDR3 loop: CASSLGLGPTDSGANVPTF. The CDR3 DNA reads TGTGCCAGCAGCTTAGGGCTGGGCCCCACGGACTCTGGGGCCAACGTCCCGACTTTC.